Following are 21 T cell receptor beta chains from one sample sequenced in a study of T cell repertoires in cytomegalovirus infection. For these receptors, no antigen is known. TCRdb re-analysed the reads in MiXCR, keeping a single row per CDR3 protein. The profile shows a few hundred thousand distinct CDR3 sequences, around a third of them singletons. Material: cultured PBMCs, obtained from culture after CMV antigen stimulation. The receptors shown here come from a human donor in good health (CMV status not recorded). Some clones in this sample may be carry-over from other donors' samples.

The J gene is TRBJ2-5, the V gene TRBV6-6, with 7 bases fitting TRBD1. Germline CDR1 MNHNY, CDR2 SVGAGI (reference sequence). The CDR3 totals 15 residues. J was trimmed by 2 bases and V by 5 bases; bases with no gene match: 8. CDR3 sequence (DNA): TGTGCCAGCAGTCCTATAGACAGGGCGCAAGAGACCCAGTACTTC. The encoded protein is CASSPIDRAQETQYF.

DNA of the CDR3: TGTGCGGCGAGCTCCTACAATGAGCAGTTCTTC. Protein: CAASSYNEQFF. This chain links TRBV19 with TRBJ2-1; D not resolved. The CDR3 spans 11 residues. Germline CDR1 reads LNHDA; CDR2 reads SQIVND (reference sequence).

The sample holds many counts of this clonotype. V usage is TRBV7-8 and J usage is TRBJ2-1; 9 bases are shared with TRBD2. CDR3 length: 17 residues. Germline V gene data show CDR1 as SGHVS and CDR2 as FQNEAQ. Germline trimming cut 5 bases from V and 8 bases from J; bases unmatched to any gene: 16. Here the CDR3 reads CASSRNPSGALLHEQFF. DNA for the CDR3: TGTGCCAGCAGCCGGAATCCTAGCGGGGCTCTGTTACATGAGCAGTTCTTC.

This clonotype occurred a few times. The J gene is TRBJ2-5, the V gene TRBV20-1; D remains unclear. CDR1 DFQATT and CDR2 SNEGSKA come from the germline V gene (reference sequence). The CDR3 runs to 13 residues. The CDR3 coding sequence is TGCAGCCCACTGGGTAGGAGAGTGGAGACCCAGTACTTC. It codes for CSPLGRRVETQYF.

V gene TRBV15 combines with J gene TRBJ2-3; D could derive from TRBD1 or TRBD2 (5 bases each). The CDR3 extends over 16 amino acids. V lost 2 bases to trimming and J lost 5 bases, with 17 bases between them. Germline CDR1 LNHNV, CDR2 YYDKDF (reference sequence). CDR3 nucleotides: TGTGCCACCAGCAGATCACCCGGGACCTCCAGAGATACGCAGTATTTT. It yields the protein CATSRSPGTSRDTQYF. Combining the CDR3 with reference TRBV15 and TRBJ2-3 gives the whole variable domain DAMVIQNPRYQVTQFGKPVTLSCSQTLNHNVMYWYQQKSSQAPKLLFHYYDKDFNNEADTPDNFQSRRPNTSFCFLDIRSPGLGDTAMYLCATSRSPGTSRDTQYFGPGTRLTVL.

This clonotype came up many times. This rearrangement joins TRBV7-2 to TRBJ1-5; TRBD1 is a possible D gene (5 bases). CDR1 SGHTA and CDR2 FQGNSA come from the germline V gene. The CDR3 contains 15 residues. The germline V and J ends were trimmed by 5 bases and 4 bases, with 15 bases remaining between them. CDR3 bases: TGTGCCAGCAGCCGGTTGGGGGAAGGAAATCAGCCCCAGCATTTT. The encoded protein is CASSRLGEGNQPQHF.

V gene TRBV20-1 combines with J gene TRBJ2-1; a possible D gene is TRBD1 (5 bases). Germline CDR1 is DFQATT and CDR2 is SNEGSKA (reference sequence). The CDR3 contains 14 residues. Trimming left V 6 bases short and J 4 bases short, with 16 bases between. CDR3: CSATIQGSYNEQFF. The CDR3 DNA reads TGCAGTGCAACCATCCAGGGTAGTTACAATGAGCAGTTCTTC.

In this sample, this clonotype turned up a few times. The chain joins TRBV12-3 or TRBV12-4 to TRBJ2-1; 7 bases align to TRBD2. The CDR3 spans 14 residues. V dropped 1 base and J dropped 8; count of bases not matched to a gene: 5. CDR3 DNA sequence: TGTGCCAGCAGTTTAGTTGGTCGGGAGGATGAGCAGTTCTTC. Encoded protein: CASSLVGREDEQFF.

This clonotype was observed a handful of times. The rearrangement joins TRBV12-3 or TRBV12-4 to TRBJ1-6; no clear D gene. With 3 bases removed from V and 10 bases from J, the gap between germline ends came to 13 bases. This CDR3 comprises 14 residues. The CDR3: CASSFQVLGSPLHF. In nucleotides, the CDR3 is TGTGCCAGCAGTTTTCAGGTTCTCGGGTCACCCCTCCACTTT.

The chain carries TRBV7-2 and TRBJ2-3; no reliable D call. CDR3 length: 14 residues. Germline loops: CDR1 SGHTA, CDR2 FQGNSA. V was cut by 5 bases and J by 1 base, with 10 bases left in between. The CDR3 nucleotides are TGTGCCAGCAGCCCCTTCCTACGCACAGATACGCAGTATTTT. This translates into CASSPFLRTDTQYF.

V gene TRBV27 combines with J gene TRBJ2-6; D gene uncertain. Trimming stripped 4 bases from V and 2 bases from J, with 9 bases between. CDR3 length equals 15 residues. From germline, CDR1 is MNHEY and CDR2 SMNVEV (reference sequence). DNA for the CDR3: TGTGCCAGCAGTTACGTAGGGACTGGGGCCAACGTCCTGACTTTC. This translates into CASSYVGTGANVLTF.

The genes are TRBV7-2 and TRBJ2-5; D possibly corresponds to TRBD2 (6 bases). The CDR3 has 15 residues. V gave up 0 bases and J gave up 0 bases, with 8 bases separating them. Germline V gene lookup returns CDR1 SGHTA and CDR2 FQGNSA. CDR3 nucleotides: TGTGCCAGCAGCTTAGCCGGGAGCCACCAAGAGACCCAGTACTTC. Protein: CASSLAGSHQETQYF.

Only a few counts were recorded for this clonotype. The chain recombines TRBV24-1 with TRBJ2-1; D may be TRBD1 (6 bases). This CDR3 comprises 15 residues. From germline, CDR1 is KGHDR and CDR2 SFDVKD. V lost 4 bases, J lost 4 bases, and 13 bases lay in between. Written as DNA, the CDR3 is TGTGCCACCAGTGACCGATGGGACATATACAATGAGCAGTTCTTC. Amino acid sequence: CATSDRWDIYNEQFF.

The CDR3 DNA follows: TGTGCCAGCAGCCCGGGAGGGTCTCCCTACGAGCAGTACTTC. It encodes CASSPGGSPYEQYF. J is TRBJ2-7 and V is TRBV27; 8 bases line up with TRBD2. Germline CDR1 is MNHEY and CDR2 is SMNVEV (reference sequence). Losses at the gene ends were 6 bases for V and 2 bases for J; bases not matched to a gene: 6. The CDR3 runs 14 residues.

The rearrangement uses TRBV6-2 or TRBV6-3 and TRBJ2-7; TRBD1 agrees at 8 bases. This CDR3 has 14 residues. V shed 7 bases and J 2 bases; nucleotides not matched to a gene: 7. CDR1 is MNHEY and CDR2 is SVGEGT in the germline V gene. The chain's CDR3 is CASIRQGNPYEQYV. CDR3 coding DNA: TGTGCCAGCATCCGACAGGGGAATCCCTACGAGCAGTACGTC.

The genes are TRBV20-1 and TRBJ2-3; D remains unclear. The length of the CDR3 is 14 residues. V was pared by 0 bases and J by 4 bases, with 11 bases between. Germline CDR1 and CDR2: DFQATT and SNEGSKA (reference sequence). The CDR3 sequence: CSARDRESADTQYF. The CDR3 DNA follows: TGCAGTGCTAGAGATAGAGAGAGCGCAGATACGCAGTATTTT.

V gene TRBV5-1 combines with J gene TRBJ2-5; 8 positions match TRBD1. The CDR3 spans 15 residues. The V and J ends lost 4 bases and 2 bases, in that order; junction bases with no gene match: 7. Germline assignment: CDR1 SGHRS and CDR2 YFSETQ. CDR3 in DNA: TGCGCCAGCAGCGGTGGACAGGGAACTCAAGAGACCCAGTACTTC. Translation: CASSGGQGTQETQYF.

This clonotype was seen a handful of times. The chain is built from TRBV12-3 or TRBV12-4 and TRBJ2-1; 7 bases fit TRBD2. The J segment lost 7 bases and the V segment lost 3 bases, leaving 6 bases of the junction unmatched. This CDR3 has 14 amino acids. As DNA, the CDR3 is TGTGCCAGCAGTTTCAGGCAGGGAGGGAATGAGCAGTTCTTC. Translating it yields CASSFRQGGNEQFF.

The J gene is TRBJ1-6, the V gene TRBV15; no clear D. Germline V CDR1 and CDR2: LNHNV, YYDKDF (reference sequence). The CDR3 length is 14 residues. V was cut by 0 bases and J by 7 bases, with 7 bases left in between. For the CDR3, the DNA is TGTGCCACCAGCAGAGATCGGCGGAATTCACCCCTCCACTTT. Translated, it gives CATSRDRRNSPLHF.

This clonotype has only a few counts. V usage is TRBV9 and J usage is TRBJ1-1, with D possibly being TRBD1 (5 bases). V lost 0 bases to trimming and J lost 1 base, with 13 bases between them. Germline V CDR1 and CDR2: SGDLS, YYNGEE. The CDR3 has 16 amino acids. The CDR3 sequence: CASSVGQGTGNTEAFF. The CDR3 DNA reads as TGTGCCAGCAGCGTAGGTCAGGGAACGGGGAACACTGAAGCTTTCTTT.

This clonotype was detected only a few times. V is TRBV7-3 and J is TRBJ1-3; D unresolved. Germline V gene lookup returns CDR1 SGHTA and CDR2 FQGTGA. The CDR3 loop spans 15 amino acids. V was clipped by 7 bases and J by 0 bases, with 13 bases between them. As DNA, the CDR3 is TGTGCCAGCAACTCAGTCACTCGCTCTGGAAACACCATATATTTT. It encodes CASNSVTRSGNTIYF.